In its sample, the clone carrying this TCR beta chain was seen many times. This record comes from a study of early T cells in non-severe SARS-CoV-2 infection. Individual cDNA molecules received unique molecular identifiers. TCRdb reanalysed the 5' RACE reads using MiXCR and keeps one entry per CDR3 protein. Of under 30,000 distinct CDR3 sequences in the sample, about 5.3% are singletons; the top ten hold roughly a quarter. The specimen sequenced was whole blood. This TCR was recovered from an adult who was a healthcare worker with PCR-confirmed SARS-CoV-2 infection or an uninfected control (not recorded which).

The CDR3 nucleotides read TGTGCCAGCAAGAGGCGGGAGGGCCCCGAGCAGTACTTC. Translation gives CASKRREGPEQYF. This chain connects TRBV2 to TRBJ2-7; 9 bases map to TRBD2. With V trimmed by 7 bases and J by 6 bases, 7 bases remained unmatched. The CDR3 spans 13 residues. Germline assignment: CDR1 SNHLY and CDR2 FYNNEI.